The entry below describes one T cell receptor (beta chain). The antigen it binds to is not known. There are no base qualities to consult, and no much larger clone falls within one base. TCR beta libraries were generated from genomic DNA with the immunoSEQ kit, following the manufacturer's recommendations. Library preparation used a first multiplex PCR with proprietary primers, then a second PCR adding unique barcodes, with bead cleanups after each round. A positive control reaction and a negative control reaction, both provided in the kit, were run with every batch of samples. The final libraries were assessed on an Agilent 4200 TapeStation D1000 ScreenTape, pooled by volume, and quantified by qPCR. Sequencing was performed on an Illumina NextSeq500 using a MidOutput 150-cycle cartridge, with 156 Read1 cycles, 15 Index1 cycles, and the kit custom primers. The pooled library was loaded at about 1 pM with approximately 20% PhiX control spiked in. In the authors' own workflow: The vendor-processed data were analyzed in R, and a clonotype was defined as all T cells that share the same CDR3 nucleotide sequence. For clone abundance analyses, frequencies were normalized to the 10,000 most abundant clones in each sample. Public T cell clones, averaging fewer than five per sample, were removed before analysis. An abundance difference of at least 32-fold between compartments was the criterion for calling clonotypes tumor-enriched or baseline blood-enriched. A beta-binomial differential abundance model was used to identify clonotypes that expanded or contracted between blood time points. Similarity between tumor and blood repertoires was quantified using the Baroni-Urbani and Buser coefficient, and groups were compared with two-tailed Wilcoxon tests in R. TCRdb obtained this table from immuneACCESS and retained in-frame rearrangements with V and J assigned. These tables miss some clones; where compared with another copy, unresolved V genes account for less than half of the shortfall, and the remainder is unexplained. The V and J calls and clone size were taken over from that table, and D and trimming were inferred from the DNA. The sample table lists some 120,000 clones, around 81% of them with a count of one. Clones ranked in the top ten supply 5.8% of the sample.

The CDR3 contains 17 residues, cysteine and phenylalanine counted. Just CDR3 DNA is preserved here, 51 bases in frame from base 1. The time point label corresponds to: blood 2 weeks post-SBRT. Explained via the paper, the treatment or condition label denotes: 15 Gy SBRT to primary tumor, nephrectomy 4 weeks later. To follow tumor-enriched clonotypes, serial peripheral blood was collected from radiation-treated patients at baseline and at 2 weeks and 4 weeks after SBRT. Every patient had renal cell carcinoma of clear cell pathology. Genomic DNA for TCR sequencing was prepared using the QIAamp DNA Blood Mini Kit (Qiagen). Samples were included in the analyses only if all quality control checks were passed. This sample stems from a study of radiation and T cells in renal cell carcinoma (dated by TCRdb to the early 2020s). With regard to the full study: Samples were obtained from a clinical trial, in which 15 Gy stereotactic body radiation therapy was delivered to primary renal cell carcinomas and nephrectomy was performed 4 weeks later. A total of 53 samples underwent TCR beta sequencing, made up of some 26 tumors and about 27 peripheral blood samples. A total of about 4 million unique CDR3 nucleotide sequences, encoding fewer than 3,000,000 unique CDR3 amino acid sequences, were found across all 50 or so samples.

General study outcomes and caveats: Top tumor clonotypes rose in blood from baseline to 2 weeks post-radiation, then contracted by 4 weeks, suggesting transient expansion of tumor-resident clones. Because no pretreatment tumor biopsies were available, whether clonotypes were present in the tumor at baseline could not be determined. Dynamics of the blood repertoire were not tracked past 4 weeks after treatment. Effects of radiation dose or scheduling on the TCR repertoire could not be addressed with the single-armed trial design.

Here the sequenced sample was blood, taken from a patient whose treatment included radiotherapy and nephrectomy. The sequence is built from TRBV21-1 and TRBJ1-5. TRBV21-1 represents a pseudogene. The sequence was collected from a man over 45 with renal cell carcinoma. The CDR3 region: CASSRPRRGGGNQPQHF. In nucleotide form, the sequence is TGTGCCAGCAGCAGACCCAGAAGGGGGGGCGGCAATCAGCCCCAGCATTTT.